The text below deals with one T cell receptor (beta chain). Its antigen is as yet unknown. The source of the sample is a study of T cell responses to AZD1222 COVID-19 vaccine. Study-wide results and limits: Clonal diversity was possibly underestimated, and the donors were mostly white British, with more females. Nearly half of spike-specific TCRs reportedly target unmutated variant regions. Only 5 or 6 AZD1222 recipients were seropositive at baseline.

It was second doses at about 4 or about 12 weeks that were pooled. From germline, CDR1 is SNHLY and CDR2 FYNNEI. The CDR3 sequence is 14 residues long. With V trimmed by 3 bases and J by 12 bases, 9 bases remained unmatched. Repertoires were generated with immunoSEQ multiplex PCR, while TCRdb's copy carries only in-frame clones and drops some. The sample shows approximately 150,000 clones, about nine tenths of them seen only once. The V and J genes are TRBV2 and TRBJ2-1; 9 bases map to TRBD1. This sequence was found in an adult who received the AZD1222 COVID-19 vaccine. The sample here was peripheral blood, taken 28 days after the second AZD1222 dose. The CDR3 region has the DNA TGTGCCAGCAGTGAGGGGACAGGGAAGCCCCGGCAGTTCTTC. This gives the protein CASSEGTGKPRQFF.